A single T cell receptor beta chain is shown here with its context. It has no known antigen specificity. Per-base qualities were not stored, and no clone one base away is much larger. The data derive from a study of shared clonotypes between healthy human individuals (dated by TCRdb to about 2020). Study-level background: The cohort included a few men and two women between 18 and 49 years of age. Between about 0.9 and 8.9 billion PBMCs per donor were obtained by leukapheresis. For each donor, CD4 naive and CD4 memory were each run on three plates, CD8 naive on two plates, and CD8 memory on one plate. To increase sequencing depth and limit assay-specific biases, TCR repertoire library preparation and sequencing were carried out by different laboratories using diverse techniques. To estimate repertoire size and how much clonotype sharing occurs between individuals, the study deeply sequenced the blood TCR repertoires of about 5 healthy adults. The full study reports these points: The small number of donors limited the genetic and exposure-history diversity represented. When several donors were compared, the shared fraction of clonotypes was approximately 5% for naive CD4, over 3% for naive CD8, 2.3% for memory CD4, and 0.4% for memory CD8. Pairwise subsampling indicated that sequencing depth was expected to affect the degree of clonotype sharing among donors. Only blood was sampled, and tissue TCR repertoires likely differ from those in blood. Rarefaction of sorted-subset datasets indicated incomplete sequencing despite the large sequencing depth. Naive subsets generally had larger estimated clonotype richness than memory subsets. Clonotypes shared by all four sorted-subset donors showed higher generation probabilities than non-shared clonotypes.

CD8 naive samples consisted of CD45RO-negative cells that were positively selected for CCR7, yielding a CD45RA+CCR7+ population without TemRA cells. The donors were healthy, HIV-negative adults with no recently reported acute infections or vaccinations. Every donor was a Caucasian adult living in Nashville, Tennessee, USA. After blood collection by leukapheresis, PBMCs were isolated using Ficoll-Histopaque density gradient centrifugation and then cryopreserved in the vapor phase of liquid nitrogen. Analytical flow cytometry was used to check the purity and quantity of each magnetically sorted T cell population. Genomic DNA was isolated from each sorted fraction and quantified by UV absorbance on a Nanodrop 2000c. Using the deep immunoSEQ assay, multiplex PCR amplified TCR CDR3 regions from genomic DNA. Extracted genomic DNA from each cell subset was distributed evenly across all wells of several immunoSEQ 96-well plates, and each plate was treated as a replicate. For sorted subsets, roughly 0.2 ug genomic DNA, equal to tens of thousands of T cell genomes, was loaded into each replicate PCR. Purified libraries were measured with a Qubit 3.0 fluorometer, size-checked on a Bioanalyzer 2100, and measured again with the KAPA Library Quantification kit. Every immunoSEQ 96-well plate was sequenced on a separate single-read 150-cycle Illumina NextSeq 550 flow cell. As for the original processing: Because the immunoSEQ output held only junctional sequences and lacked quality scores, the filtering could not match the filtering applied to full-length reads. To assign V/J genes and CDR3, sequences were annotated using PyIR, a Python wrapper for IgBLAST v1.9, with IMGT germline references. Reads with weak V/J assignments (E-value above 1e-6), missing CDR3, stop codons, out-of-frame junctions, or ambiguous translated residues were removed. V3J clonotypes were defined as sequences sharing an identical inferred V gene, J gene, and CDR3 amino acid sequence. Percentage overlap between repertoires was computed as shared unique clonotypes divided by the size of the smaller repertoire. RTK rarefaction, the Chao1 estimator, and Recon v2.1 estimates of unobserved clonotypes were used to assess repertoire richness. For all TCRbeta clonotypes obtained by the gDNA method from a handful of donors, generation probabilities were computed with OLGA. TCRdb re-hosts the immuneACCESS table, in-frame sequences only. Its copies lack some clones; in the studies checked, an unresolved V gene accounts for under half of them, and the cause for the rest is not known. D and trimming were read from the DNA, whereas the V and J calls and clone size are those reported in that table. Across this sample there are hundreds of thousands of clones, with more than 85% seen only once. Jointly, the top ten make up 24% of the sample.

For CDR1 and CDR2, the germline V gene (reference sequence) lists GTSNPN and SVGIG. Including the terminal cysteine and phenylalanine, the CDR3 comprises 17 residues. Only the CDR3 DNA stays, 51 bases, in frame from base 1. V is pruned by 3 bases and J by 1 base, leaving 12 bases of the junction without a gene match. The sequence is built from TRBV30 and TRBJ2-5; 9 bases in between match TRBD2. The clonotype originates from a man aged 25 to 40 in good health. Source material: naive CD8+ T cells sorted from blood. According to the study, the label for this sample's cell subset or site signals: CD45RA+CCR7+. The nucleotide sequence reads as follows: TGTGCCTGGAGACCTAAGGGCGCTAGCGGGATCCAAGAGACCCAGTACTTC. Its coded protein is CAWRPKGASGIQETQYF.